One sample yielded the 23 T cell receptor beta chains listed below, sequenced in a study of a mutant IDH1 vaccine in newly diagnosed glioma. Their antigens remain unidentified. As to time point: week 23, last vaccination. Each dose delivered 300 ug of mutant IDH1 20-mer peptide subcutaneously with imiquimod. Clones were read by immunoSEQ multiplex PCR, and TCRdb kept only the in-frame ones, dropping some. The sample contains roughly 74,000 clones, around 85% of which appear only once. This specimen consisted of PBMCs, obtained from a glioma patient whose treatment included an IDH1 peptide vaccine. All receptors come from a man aged 30 to 45 with glioma. Some clones in this sample may be carry-over from other donors' samples.

The genes are TRBV6-5 and TRBJ2-7; D possibly uses TRBD1 or TRBD2 (5 bases each). The V gene lost 8 bases and the J gene lost 0 bases, with 11 bases spanning the gap. Germline CDR1 reads MNHEY; CDR2 reads SVGAGI. The CDR3 has 13 residues. DNA for the CDR3: TGTGCCAGCGGGGCCGGGGCCTCCTACGAGCAGTACTTC. It specifies CASGAGASYEQYF.

The chain employs TRBV19 and TRBJ2-1; D may be TRBD1 (6 bases). From germline, CDR1 is LNHDA and CDR2 SQIVND (reference sequence). This CDR3 is 16 amino acids long. V lost 5 bases and J lost 9, with 23 bases in between. The CDR3 sequence: CASSPLPQGNVGEQFF. The CDR3 nucleotides are TGTGCCAGTAGTCCTCTTCCCCAGGGGAATGTCGGTGAGCAGTTCTTC. The whole variable domain, filled in from reference TRBV19 and TRBJ2-1, reads DGGITQSPKYLFRKEGQNVTLSCEQNLNHDAMYWYRQDPGQGLRLIYYSQIVNDFQKGDIAEGYSVSREKKESFPLTVTSAQKNPTAFYLCASSPLPQGNVGEQFFGPGTRLTVL.

The chain employs TRBV6-4 and TRBJ2-2, with D possibly matching TRBD2 (6 bases). Trimming shortened V by 0 bases and J by 4 bases, and 9 bases separated the two germline ends. The germline V gene encodes CDR1 MRHNA and CDR2 SNTAGT. The CDR3 contains 15 residues. CDR3 bases: TGTGCCAGCAGTGACTCTGGACTACCCACCGGGGAGCTGTTTTTT. Translated, it gives CASSDSGLPTGELFF.

The chain links TRBV6-5 to TRBJ2-2; 7 bases align to TRBD2. The CDR3 sequence is 14 residues long. V dropped 8 bases and J dropped 6; count of bases not matched to a gene: 9. The germline V gene has CDR1 MNHEY and CDR2 SVGAGI. DNA for the CDR3: TGTGCCAGCCGGGTCGCGGGAGACGCCGGGGAGCTGTTTTTT. It is translated as CASRVAGDAGELFF.

This CDR3 is CASSYGTEGNTEAFF. The DNA of the CDR3 is TGTGCCAGCAGTTATGGGACAGAGGGGAACACTGAAGCTTTCTTT. The rearrangement joins TRBV6-6 to TRBJ1-1; 7 bases are shared with TRBD1. The CDR3 consists of 15 residues. Trimming cost V 3 bases and J 1 base; bases outside gene matches: 5. From germline, CDR1 is MNHNY and CDR2 SVGAGI (reference sequence).

The rearrangement uses TRBV11-2 and TRBJ2-7; 9 bases map to TRBD2. J lost 2 bases, V lost 3 bases, and 2 bases had no gene match. Germline V gives CDR1 SGHAT, CDR2 FQNNGV. This CDR3 comprises 14 residues. The CDR3, as DNA: TGTGCCAGCAGCTTTCGCGGGGGGGCCTACGAGCAGTACTTC. Translating gives CASSFRGGAYEQYF.

This chain's CDR3 is CASSSRMGNTEAFF. The CDR3, as DNA: TGTGCCAGCAGCTCCCGAATGGGGAACACTGAAGCTTTCTTT. The chain has TRBV11-3 and TRBJ1-1; the D is unclear. Germline assignment: CDR1 SGHNT and CDR2 YENEEA. This CDR3 is 14 amino acids long. V was trimmed by 4 bases and J by 1 base, leaving 10 bases between them.

V usage is TRBV19 and J usage is TRBJ2-5; unclear D gene. Trimming stripped 2 bases from V and 4 bases from J, with 5 bases between. Germline V lookup: CDR1 LNHDA, CDR2 SQIVND (reference sequence). The CDR3 loop spans 12 amino acids. CDR3 DNA: TGTGCCAGTAGTATAAGTGGAGAGACCCAGTACTTC. Protein sequence: CASSISGETQYF.

This chain joins TRBV29-1 and TRBJ1-3; 12 bases fit TRBD1. The CDR3 loop spans 17 amino acids. Germline trimming cut 5 bases from V and 1 base from J; bases unmatched to any gene: 9. CDR1 and CDR2 from the germline V gene are SQVTM and ANQGSEA. In nucleotides, the CDR3 is TGCAGCGTTAAAGCGCCGGGACAGGGGGCTTCTGGAAACACCATATATTTT. Protein sequence: CSVKAPGQGASGNTIYF.

V gene TRBV4-1 combines with J gene TRBJ2-6; possibly TRBD1 for D (7 bases). Germline-derived CDR1 and CDR2 are MGHRA and YSYEKL. This CDR3 region has 19 residues. Between the trimmed V and J ends, which lost 1 base and 0 bases, there was a span of 16 bases. CDR3 bases: TGCGCCAGCAGCCAAGGGGCAGGGGGGACCTACTCTGGGGCCAACGTCCTGACTTTC. This sequence encodes CASSQGAGGTYSGANVLTF.

The chain couples TRBV14 to TRBJ2-1; the match to TRBD2 covers 8 bases. The CDR3 consists of 16 residues. Germline V CDR1 and CDR2: SGHDN, FVKESK. Trimming took 4 bases from V and 7 from J; bases not matched to a gene: 12. CDR3 DNA sequence: TGTGCCAGCAGCCCGAGGGCAGGACTAGCATCAAATGAGCAGTTCTTC. Its protein product is CASSPRAGLASNEQFF.

The chain carries TRBV9 and TRBJ1-2, with 9 bases matching TRBD1. There are 15 residues in the CDR3. CDR1 and CDR2 from the germline V gene are SGDLS and YYNGEE. Losses at the gene ends were 3 bases for V and 1 base for J; bases not matched to a gene: 4. CDR3 residues: CASSGGTGFNYGYTF. CDR3 sequence (DNA): TGTGCCAGCAGCGGAGGGACAGGGTTTAACTATGGCTACACCTTC.

The V call is TRBV6-6, the J call TRBJ1-1, with unresolved D. This CDR3 is 14 amino acids long. From germline, CDR1 is MNHNY and CDR2 SVGAGI (reference sequence). V lost 4 bases and J 0 bases, leaving 9 bases between the germline ends. The CDR3 is CASSSGGMNTEAFF. DNA for the CDR3: TGTGCCAGCAGTTCTGGCGGGATGAACACTGAAGCTTTCTTT.

The chain joins TRBV28 to TRBJ2-5; 11 bases fit TRBD2. Per germline, CDR1 MDHEN and CDR2 SYDVKM. V lost 5 bases to trimming and J lost 1 base; unmatched junction nucleotides: 3. The CDR3 covers 15 residues. The CDR3 protein is CASSTSGSPQETQYF. The CDR3 coding sequence is TGTGCCAGCAGTACTAGCGGGAGTCCCCAAGAGACCCAGTACTTC.

This chain connects TRBV10-3 to TRBJ1-4, with D possibly being TRBD1 (5 bases). Germline assignment: CDR1 ENHRY and CDR2 SYGVKD. V lost 2 bases and J 1 base, leaving 11 bases between the germline ends. The CDR3 consists of 16 residues. Here the CDR3 DNA reads TGTGCCATCAGTGAGCAAAGGGGATTAACTAATGAAAAACTGTTTTTT. This codes for CAISEQRGLTNEKLFF.

The chain recombines TRBV2 with TRBJ1-1; D remains unclear. The germline V gene has CDR1 SNHLY and CDR2 FYNNEI. CDR3 length equals 14 residues. V lost 6 bases and J lost 1, with 12 bases in between. CDR3 amino acids: CASRGTAGNTEAFF. The CDR3 DNA follows: TGTGCCAGCAGGGGTACGGCCGGGAACACTGAAGCTTTCTTT.

This clone was recorded a few times. The chain couples TRBV7-9 to TRBJ2-7; no clear D gene. V was clipped by 2 bases and J by 1 base, with 9 bases between them. Per germline, CDR1 SEHNR and CDR2 FQNEAQ (reference sequence). This CDR3 has 14 residues. CDR3 nucleotide sequence: TGTGCCAGCAGCTTAATGGGGTCTTCCTACGAGCAGTACTTC. It is translated as CASSLMGSSYEQYF.

This chain connects TRBV28 to TRBJ1-5; weak D call: TRBD1 (6 bases). V lost 5 bases and J lost 9, with 17 bases in between. This CDR3 has 14 residues. Germline CDR1 and CDR2: MDHEN and SYDVKM. CDR3: CASSPLTGLRPQHF. CDR3 nucleotide sequence: TGTGCCAGCAGTCCTCTGACAGGCTTGCGGCCCCAGCATTTT.

CDR3 region: CASSLGQQETQYF. The CDR3 nucleotides read TGCGCCAGCAGCTTGGGACAGCAAGAGACCCAGTACTTC. V is TRBV5-1 and J is TRBJ2-5; possible D gene TRBD1, 5 bases. The germline V gene encodes CDR1 SGHRS and CDR2 YFSETQ. Deletions cut 0 bases from V and 2 bases from J, with 5 bases between. CDR3 length equals 13 residues.

The rearrangement links TRBV25-1 to TRBJ2-5; D unclear. This CDR3 spans 15 amino acids. The ends were cut back, 1 base at V and 1 base at J, with 10 bases in the middle. Looked up from germline, CDR1 is MGHDK and CDR2 is SYGVNS. Written as DNA, the CDR3 is TGTGCCAGCAGTGAATTTGGTAGCAGCCAAGAGACCCAGTACTTC. Encoded protein: CASSEFGSSQETQYF.

The rearrangement uses TRBV30 and TRBJ1-1; D may be TRBD1 (5 bases). The CDR3 loop spans 16 amino acids. CDR1 is GTSNPN, CDR2 SVGIG, per germline (reference sequence). V dropped 0 bases and J dropped 2 bases, with 16 bases sitting between them. The CDR3 region has the DNA TGTGCCTGGAGTGTTTTCGGGAGGGGTAAAAACACTGAAGCTTTCTTT. Translation gives CAWSVFGRGKNTEAFF.

The gene calls are TRBV5-4 and TRBJ2-7; 7 positions match TRBD2. After removal of 4 bases from V and 5 bases from J, the junction contained 18 bases not matched to a gene. Looked up from germline, CDR1 is SGHNT and CDR2 is YYREEE (reference sequence). The CDR3 has 17 residues. CDR3 in DNA: TGTGCCAGCAGCCCTGGGCCATTTTGGCCGGGGGGTCACGAGCAGTACTTC. Translating it yields CASSPGPFWPGGHEQYF.

The V and J genes are TRBV7-2 and TRBJ2-1; the D is unclear. The ends were cut back, 1 base at V and 4 bases at J, with 5 bases in the middle. From germline, CDR1 is SGHTA and CDR2 FQGNSA. This CDR3 has 13 amino acids. CDR3 nucleotide sequence: TGTGCCAGCAGCTTAGAGCCATACAATGAGCAGTTCTTC. It encodes CASSLEPYNEQFF.